The T cell receptor (beta chain) described here comes from a study of blood T cell repertoires in COVID-19. Study details: Sample material is recorded as cDNA or gDNA derived from T cells, B-cell-depleted T cells, or PBMCs.

The protocol was immunoSEQ multiplex PCR, while the TCRdb copy is restricted to in-frame clones and leaves out a portion. The sample includes 42,000 or so clones, 70% to 90% seen only once; the top ten take approximately 2.4%. V shed 1 base and J 9 bases; nucleotides not matched to a gene: 7. The length of the CDR3 is 14 residues. The germline V gene has CDR1 LGHDT and CDR2 YNNKEL (reference sequence). Input material: peripheral blood. This sequence was found in a human donor in a cohort sampled during active COVID-19. V gene TRBV3-1 (or the pseudogene TRBV3-2) combines with J gene TRBJ1-2; the match to TRBD1 covers 8 bases. This CDR3 is CASSQADRGKSYTF. The CDR3 DNA follows: TGTGCCAGCAGCCAAGCTGACAGGGGAAAGAGCTACACCTTC.